Shown below are 13 T cell receptor beta chains from a single sample sequenced in a study of shared clonotypes between healthy human individuals. Terminally differentiated effector memory CD45RA+ cells were excluded from the naive CD8 cells, which were CD45RO-negative and positively selected for CCR7. Profiled with immunoSEQ multiplex PCR; TCRdb holds only in-frame clones, not every one. Here the sample spans roughly 2,000,000 clones, about 95% being singletons. The material sequenced was naive CD8+ T cells sorted from blood. The receptor source for this set is a man aged 18 to 30 in good health.

V gene TRBV15 combines with J gene TRBJ2-5; D unresolved. V lost 0 bases to trimming and J lost 1 base, with 12 bases between them. CDR3 length: 16 amino acids. Germline assignment: CDR1 LNHNV and CDR2 YYDKDF (reference sequence). The CDR3 nucleotides read TGTGCCACCAGCAGAGATTTAGTCACCGGCCAAGAGACCCAGTACTTC. This translates into CATSRDLVTGQETQYF.

This chain joins TRBV2 and TRBJ1-1; D is possibly TRBD1 (5 bases). Germline V gene data show CDR1 as SNHLY and CDR2 as FYNNEI. The germline V and J ends were trimmed by 8 bases and 4 bases, with 11 bases remaining between them. CDR3 length: 12 amino acids. This CDR3 reads CASGPGRTEAFF. The CDR3 region has the DNA TGTGCCAGCGGACCAGGGCGCACTGAAGCTTTCTTT.

CDR3: CASSPLTSGANGETQYF. The CDR3 coding sequence is TGTGCCAGCAGCCCCTTGACTAGCGGGGCCAACGGGGAGACCCAGTACTTC. This sequence joins TRBV4-2 and TRBJ2-5, with 11 bases identical to TRBD2. The CDR3 has 17 amino acids. J lost 5 bases, V lost 4 bases, and 12 bases had no gene match. Germline V lookup: CDR1 LGHNA, CDR2 YNFKEQ.

The chain employs TRBV11-2 and TRBJ1-6; no reliable D call. The V end was cut by 4 bases, the J end by 0 bases, with 13 bases between. Germline V lookup: CDR1 SGHAT, CDR2 FQNNGV. This CDR3 region has 17 residues. CDR3 region: CASSSSGSSSYNSPLHF. The CDR3 DNA reads as TGTGCCAGCAGCTCAAGTGGGTCGAGCTCCTATAATTCACCCCTCCACTTT.

Note on this clone: Other DNA sequences in this specimen translate into the identical CDR3. CDR3 region: CASSQVGGEETQYF. The CDR3 region has the DNA TGCGCCAGCAGCCAAGTGGGAGGTGAAGAGACCCAGTACTTC. The V call is TRBV4-1, the J call TRBJ2-5, with D perhaps TRBD2 (6 bases). This CDR3 region has 14 residues. The V end lost 1 base, the J end lost 3 bases, and 9 bases lay between the germline ends. CDR1 is MGHRA and CDR2 is YSYEKL in the germline V gene.

This chain links TRBV27 with TRBJ2-7, with 8 positions matching TRBD1. Germline-derived CDR1 and CDR2 are MNHEY and SMNVEV (reference sequence). With V trimmed by 5 bases and J by 5 bases, 14 bases remained unmatched. The CDR3 is 16 amino acids. The chain's CDR3 is CASSRAGRTGINEQYF. For the CDR3, the DNA is TGTGCCAGCAGTCGGGCGGGGAGGACAGGGATCAACGAGCAGTACTTC.

V gene TRBV29-1 combines with J gene TRBJ2-7; D perhaps matches TRBD2 (5 bases). Germline CDR1 SQVTM, CDR2 ANQGSEA. V was shortened by 4 bases and J by 0 bases, with 10 bases between the two germline ends. This CDR3 contains 13 residues. CDR3 amino acids: CSVVFGDSYEQYF. The CDR3 coding sequence is TGCAGCGTTGTGTTCGGGGACTCCTACGAGCAGTACTTC.

The chain combines TRBV10-2 with TRBJ2-7; 9 bases map to TRBD2. Germline V gives CDR1 WSHSY, CDR2 SAAADI. The CDR3 runs 17 residues. J was trimmed by 7 bases and V by 0 bases; bases with no gene match: 13. CDR3 residues: CASSESGSGGPLFEQYF. In nucleotides, the CDR3 is TGCGCCAGCAGTGAGTCGGGTAGCGGGGGACCCCTCTTTGAGCAGTACTTC.

This clone was seen more than once but under ten times. This same CDR3 is encoded by further DNA sequences in the sample. V is TRBV6-5 and J is TRBJ2-5; 9 bases map to TRBD1. Germline trimming cut 4 bases from V and 1 base from J; bases unmatched to any gene: 1. This CDR3 region has 14 residues. CDR1 and CDR2 from the germline V gene are MNHEY and SVGAGI. CDR3 bases: TGTGCCAGCAGTTCGACAGGGGGCCAAGAGACCCAGTACTTC. Translated, it gives CASSSTGGQETQYF.

This clone appeared once. This chain joins TRBV19 and TRBJ1-1; D perhaps matches TRBD1 (5 bases). V was clipped by 5 bases and J by 5 bases, with 18 bases between them. The CDR3 has 15 amino acids. The germline V gene encodes CDR1 LNHDA and CDR2 SQIVND (reference sequence). CDR3 residues: CASSPHAGGGTEAFF. CDR3 nucleotides: TGTGCCAGTAGTCCTCACGCCGGGGGAGGGACTGAAGCTTTCTTT.

J is TRBJ2-3 and V is TRBV29-1; no reliable D call. This CDR3 is 16 amino acids long. CDR1 and CDR2 (germline): SQVTM, ANQGSEA. V gave up 8 bases and J gave up 0 bases, with 21 bases separating them. DNA of the CDR3: TGCAGCTCCAACCCAATCGAGTCCTCTAGCACAGATACGCAGTATTTT. Its protein product is CSSNPIESSSTDTQYF.

Concerning this clone: Other DNA sequences from this sample encode an identical CDR3 as well. In nucleotides, the CDR3 is TGCGCCAGCAGCCTGACACCCGGCACAGATACGCAGTATTTT. Amino acids: CASSLTPGTDTQYF. This chain uses TRBV5-1 with TRBJ2-3; no definite D call. There are 14 residues in the CDR3. The V end was cut by 4 bases, the J end by 1 base, with 10 bases between. Germline-derived CDR1 and CDR2 are SGHRS and YFSETQ. Supplemented by reference TRBV5-1 and TRBJ2-3, the full variable domain reads KAGVTQTPRYLIKTRGQQVTLSCSPISGHRSVSWYQQTPGQGLQFLFEYFSETQRNKGNFPGRFSGRQFSNSRSEMNVSTLELGDSALYLCASSLTPGTDTQYFGPGTRLTVL.

CDR3 coding DNA: TGTGCCAGCAGCTTAGGGCCGGACGGAAACACTGAAGCTTTCTTT. Protein product: CASSLGPDGNTEAFF. The gene calls are TRBV13 and TRBJ1-1; D ambiguous. V was trimmed by 0 bases and J by 2 bases, leaving 10 bases between them. Germline CDR1 is PRHDT and CDR2 is FYEKMQ (reference sequence). The CDR3 runs 15 residues.